This T cell receptor (beta chain) is drawn from a study of blood T cell repertoires in COVID-19. The method was immunoSEQ multiplex PCR; TCRdb's version includes in-frame clones alone and lacks a portion of them. The table includes 85,000 to 110,000 clones, around 88% detected once. The CDR3 is 17 amino acids. V lost 5 bases to trimming and J lost 3 bases; unmatched junction nucleotides: 12. In germline, CDR1 is SGHNT, CDR2 YENEEA. Sequences were obtained from peripheral blood. The receptor comes from a human donor in a cohort sampled during active COVID-19. V and J are TRBV11-3 and TRBJ2-3; 9 bases line up with TRBD2. The CDR3 DNA reads as TGTGCCAGCAGCCTAGGGGCCTGGCGGGGGGGAACAGATACGCAGTATTTT. Protein: CASSLGAWRGGTDTQYF.